The text below deals with one T cell receptor beta chain. Antigen: not known. Germline V gives CDR1 MNHEY, CDR2 SMNVEV (reference sequence). The ends were cut back, 1 base at V and 2 bases at J, with 8 bases in the middle. There are 14 residues in the CDR3. This record comes from a study of T cells in localized non-small cell lung cancer. Study-level points and caveats: Appearances in adjacent lung were noted for a median approximately 58 of the top 100 tumor clones. The highest T cell clonality was in uninvolved adjacent lung, above tumor. It remains possible that heterogeneity exists, since only one tumor region was sequenced.

Here immunoSEQ multiplex PCR was the method, and the copy in TCRdb shows in-frame clones only, minus some. The repertoire holds under 40,000 clones, about nine tenths seen once, with 3.5% to 5% in the top ten. The sequence came from a woman aged 35-75 years with stage I lung adenocarcinoma. J is TRBJ2-5 and V is TRBV27, with D unclear. The specimen was peripheral blood, collected before any cancer treatment. This CDR3 is CASSLLGRQETQYF. In nucleotides, the CDR3 is TGTGCCAGCAGTTTATTGGGCAGGCAAGAGACCCAGTACTTC.